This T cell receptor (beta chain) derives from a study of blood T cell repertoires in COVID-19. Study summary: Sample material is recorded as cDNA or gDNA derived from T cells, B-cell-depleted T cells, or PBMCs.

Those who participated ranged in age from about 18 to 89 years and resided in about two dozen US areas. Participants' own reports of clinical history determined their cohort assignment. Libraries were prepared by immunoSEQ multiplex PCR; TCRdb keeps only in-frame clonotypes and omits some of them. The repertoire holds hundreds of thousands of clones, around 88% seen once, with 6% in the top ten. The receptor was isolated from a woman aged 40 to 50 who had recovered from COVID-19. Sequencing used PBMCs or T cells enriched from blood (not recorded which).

The CDR3 DNA is TGTGCCAGCAGCCAAGGAGAGTGGCGGGGGAGCGGGGAGCTGTTTTTT. Amino acid sequence: CASSQGEWRGSGELFF. The chain recombines TRBV14 with TRBJ2-2; 7 bases agree with TRBD2. Germline assignment: CDR1 SGHDN and CDR2 FVKESK. This CDR3 has 16 amino acids. V lost 1 base and J lost 7; bases outside the gene matches: 9.